These T cell receptor beta chains were read from a single sample in a study of T cells in Graves' hyperthyroidism and ophthalmopathy. Using its own MiXCR run on the multiplex PCR reads, TCRdb lists one record per CDR3 protein. The sample includes roughly 380,000 distinct CDR3 sequences, approximately 15% of them seen just once. Sequenced material: blood. These receptors came from a woman aged 55-70 years with Graves' hyperthyroidism. Each CDR3 is given with its conserved first and last residue. D genes are given only for firm matches. Some rows mark clone size as missing; the rest say once, few, many or name a class of expanded clone.

size	V	J	D	CDR3	DNA
NA	TRBV20-1	TRBJ2-4	TRBD2	CSATGPGRNIQYF	TGCAGTGCTACGGGGCCCGGGAGGAACATTCAGTACTTC
many	TRBV20-1	TRBJ1-3	NA	CSVGGSSGNTIYF	TGCAGTGTTGGGGGGTCCTCTGGAAACACCATATATTTT
many	TRBV30	TRBJ1-1	TRBD1	CAWKTGGRAFF	TGTGCCTGGAAGACAGGGGGTCGGGCTTTCTTT
few	TRBV7-9	TRBJ2-7	TRBD2	CASSSGLAGGSSYEQYF	TGTGCCAGCAGCTCAGGACTAGCGGGAGGGTCGTCCTACGAGCAGTACTTC
NA	TRBV19	TRBJ1-1	NA	CASENQQNTEAFF	TGTGCCAGTGAGAACCAACAAAACACTGAAGCTTTCTTT
many	TRBV19	TRBJ1-1	NA	CASSIRGGRNTEAFF	TGTGCCAGTAGTATCCGGGGAGGCAGGAACACTGAAGCTTTCTTT
many	TRBV12-3/TRBV12-4	TRBJ1-4	TRBD1	CASRKQGAREKLFF	TGTGCCAGCAGAAAACAGGGGGCGCGTGAAAAACTGTTTTTT
NA	TRBV7-2	TRBJ1-1	NA	CASSPSPANTEAFF	TGTGCCAGCAGCCCTTCTCCCGCGAACACTGAAGCTTTCTTT
NA	TRBV12-3/TRBV12-4	TRBJ2-7	NA	CANSFQLATGYEQYF	TGTGCCAACAGTTTTCAACTAGCGACAGGCTACGAGCAGTACTTC
NA	TRBV27	TRBJ1-2	NA	CASSLSSGYGYTF	TGTGCCAGCAGTTTATCCTCAGGGTATGGCTACACCTTC